The source of this T cell receptor beta chain is a study of regulatory T cells in long-lasting Graves disease. Building of the TCR beta libraries involved iRepertoire HTBI primers and Arm-PCR of CDR3 regions. Authors' data handling: Across the samples, identification revealed 55 to 80 TRBV and about 15 TRBJ segments. Each CDR3 protein is one row after TCRdb ran MiXCR on the multiplex PCR reads. The V and J calls here are based on TCRdb, not the publication. The sample lists around 500,000 distinct CDR3 sequences, approximately 12% occurring once. Time point specified: newly diagnosed GD, antithyroid drugs for less than 3 months. There was RNA extracted from PBMCs, and the TCR library was made from it. The CDR3 has 15 residues. V dropped 3 bases and J dropped 8; count of bases not matched to a gene: 6. Germline CDR1 reads SGHAT; CDR2 reads FQNNGV. These data were also filed under a second study, of T cells in Graves' hyperthyroidism and ophthalmopathy.

The clonotype was recovered from a woman aged 30 to 39 with Graves disease. The sample here was peripheral blood mononuclear cells (PBMCs), taken at new diagnosis, from a patient treated with antithyroid drugs. The chain uses TRBV11-2 and TRBJ1-4; 10 nucleotides match TRBD1. The CDR3 is CASSFSGTGVEKLFF. The CDR3 bases are TGTGCCAGCAGCTTTTCCGGGACAGGGGTAGAAAAACTGTTTTTT. Full variable domain (rest looked up from reference TRBV11-2 and TRBJ1-4): EAGVAQSPRYKIIEKRQSVAFWCNPISGHATLYWYQQILGQGPKLLIQFQNNGVVDDSQLPKDRFSAERLKGVDSTLKIQPAKLEDSAVYLCASSFSGTGVEKLFFGSGTQLSVL.